This T cell receptor (beta chain) was captured by sequencing in a study of cytomegalovirus exposure and HLA in healthy donors (dated by TCRdb to about 2017). The study in broad terms: According to a later analysis, one platform produced both the roughly 110 validation repertoires and the 666 repertoires of the first cohort. The study aimed to test whether cataloging public T cell receptors could reveal signatures of past pathogen exposure. A separate validation cohort of approximately 120 different subjects was used in addition to the approximately 640-subject first cohort. To predict cytomegalovirus infection status, the study combined high-throughput TCR immunosequencing, statistical association of individual TCRs with disease status, and machine learning. Overall study outcomes, separate from this receptor: The classifier was reported to diagnose cytomegalovirus status with high specificity and sensitivity in both the original and validation cohorts. The authors suggested that the approach could potentially be extended to other disease states and immunological phenotypes. A total of fewer than 200 TCR beta chains were listed by the study as associated with cytomegalovirus. Subsequent analysis determined that TCRs grouped into clusters in the first cohort also showed a tendency toward co-occurrence across the approximately 110 validation repertoires, and 94% of cluster scores exceeded 0. While some public TCRs were present in many individuals, most TCR sequences turned up only very rarely across donors. All 120 or so repertoires were used to score co-occurrence in the validation cohort in a later analysis, because that analysis had no HLA typing for the cohort. In vitro tests confirmed that a few of the cytomegalovirus-associated TCR beta chains recognize cytomegalovirus antigens.

The donors were included in the validation cohort of 130 or so subjects, a group kept apart from the approximately 700-subject first cohort. The CDR3 spans 13 residues, from the cysteine through the phenylalanine. The entry retains the CDR3 DNA only, 39 bases that are in frame from base 1. The V end loses 0 bases and the J end loses 3 bases, and a stretch of 6 bases separates them. CDR1 and CDR2 (MNHEY, SVGAGI) derive from the germline V gene. In this sample, this clone turned up a few times. What antigen it recognizes has not been identified. Per-base quality was not reported, and no clone a single base away is much larger than it. Preparation of the library involved the immunoSEQ multiplex PCR assay. On the study's bioinformatics: To diagnose cytomegalovirus status from the catalog of TCR beta chain sequences, a statistical classification framework was built. TCRdb stores this immuneACCESS table with in-frame sequences only. Part of the clones is absent; in the studies checked, under half of the shortfall reflects unresolved V genes, and no reason is known for the rest. V and J calls and clone size follow that table, whereas D and trimming were derived from the DNA. The sample table lists tens of thousands of clones, roughly nine tenths of them with a count of one. Of the sample, just over 3% falls within the top ten clones.

This clonotype originated in a man younger than 35 in good health and CMV-seronegative. Sequenced: PBMCs. The chain is made from TRBV6-5 and TRBJ2-7; perhaps TRBD2 is the D gene, with 5 bases matching. For the CDR3, the sequence is CASSYSAGYEQYF. Read as DNA, the sequence is TGTGCCAGCAGTTACTCGGCGGGCTACGAGCAGTACTTC.